The present T cell receptor (beta chain) was sequenced within a study of blood T cell repertoires in COVID-19 (dated by TCRdb to 2018 to 2020). Regarding the complete study: Samples from collaborators originated in the United States, Italy and Spain and spanned both the acute and convalescent phases of COVID-19. The prospective study material was composed of cDNA or gDNA derived from T cells, B-cell-depleted T cells, or PBMCs. Where HLA class I and class II types were available, the types were taken from metadata supplied by the sample provider, not from assay-based typing. Sample metadata almost always included a de-identified subject ID, COVID-19 status, age in years and sex. The repertoires were released in a freely available public database intended as a resource for research on the immune response to SARS-CoV-2. The samples were drawn from two sources: the first 160 participants of the ongoing ImmuneRACE study, and fewer than 1,500 subjects contributed by 6 global collaborators. Deeply sampled blood TCRbeta repertoires from subjects exposed to, actively infected with, or recovered from COVID-19 were included in the dataset. The paper's findings and limits, for the study overall: Clinical and demographic metadata were provided uncurated, with the amount varying by source and participant.

Whole blood was collected in K2EDTA tubes by collaborating institutions according to the institutions' own protocols. Collaborator samples were shipped for TCRbeta analysis as frozen whole blood, isolated PBMCs, or DNA extracted from either sample type. The CDR3 goes from the cysteine to the phenylalanine over 14 residues. Just CDR3 DNA is preserved here, 42 bases in frame from base 1. The germline V gene (reference sequence) specifies SEHNR as CDR1 and FQNEAQ as CDR2. V loses 2 bases, J loses 4 bases, and the germline ends lie 9 bases apart. The immunoSEQ Assay, a bias-controlled multiplex PCR, was used to amplify TCRbeta CDR3 regions from genomic DNA. The authors' analysis ran thus. Within the assay, amplification of reference gene primers was used to estimate how many nucleated cells each sample contained. To quantify the absolute abundance of each unique TCRbeta CDR3 rearrangement, sequence reads were collapsed and filtered. For each sample, productive Simpson clonality was calculated by taking the square root of Simpson's diversity index across productive rearrangements. This immuneACCESS table, as held by TCRdb, lists in-frame sequences with V and J called but not all clones. Of the missing ones, under half trace to an unresolved V gene in checked studies; the others have no known cause. V, J and clone size were drawn from that table, and D and trimming were deduced from the DNA. The table for this sample lists some 110,000 clones; 85% of them were counted only once. 1.3% to 1.5% of the sample goes to the ten largest clones.

Turning to this clone: Its target antigen remains unknown. Base-call qualities are not available, and no considerably larger clone is one nucleotide away. The same CDR3 can be traced to other DNA sequences in this sample.

Sequencing was done on a sample of peripheral blood. This clonotype was sampled from a man aged 35 to 55 with acute or convalescent COVID-19. The V and J segments used are TRBV7-9 and TRBJ1-3; TRBD1 might be the D gene, on 5 matching bases. The CDR3 region has the sequence CASSLQGTGNTIYF. The bases read TGTGCCAGCAGCTTACAGGGAACGGGAAACACCATATATTTT.